This record looks at one T cell receptor (beta chain) sequence and its context. Its binding antigen is unknown. Base qualities are not recorded, but no much larger clone differs from it by a single base. The same CDR3 can be traced to other DNA sequences in this sample. The CDR3 regions of human TCRbeta chains were subjected to immunosequencing. The authors' analysis ran thus. Repertoire TCRs were matched against a reference library of SARS-CoV-2-specific TCRs generated with the MIRA antigen-specificity platform. Breadth meant the fraction of unique TCRs that were SARS-CoV-2-associated, whereas depth meant the fraction of total T cells that were SARS-CoV-2-associated. Each spike-specific TCR was assigned to its reactive spike region and to a CD4 or CD8 class using the MIRA data. Log10-transformed breadth and depth values were compared by one-way ANOVA with Sidak's multiple comparisons tests. Not all clones reach the TCRdb copy of this immuneACCESS table, which keeps in-frame sequences only. Checked studies attribute under half of the gap to unresolved V genes and leave the rest unexplained. That table furnishes V, J and clone size, whereas the DNA furnished D and trimming. The sample table lists about 46,000 clones, approximately 90% of them with a count of one. The ten biggest clones cover 1% to 1.3% of the sample.

The CDR3 holds 14 amino acids from the cysteine to the phenylalanine. Only CDR3 DNA remains: 42 bases, in frame from the first base. In the germline V gene (reference sequence), CDR1 corresponds to DFQATT and CDR2 to SNEGSKA. The V end loses 3 bases and the J end loses 0 bases, and a stretch of 9 bases separates them. This sample's time point label indicates: about 28 days (+/-7) after the second vaccine dose. Because spike-specific TCR depth and breadth did not differ between the two schedules, AZD1222 recipients who got a second dose at roughly 4 weeks were pooled with those who got a second dose at roughly 12 weeks. Vaccinee samples came from UK trials COV001 and COV002, including a single-blind randomized controlled phase 2/3 trial of AZD1222 (ChAdOx1 nCoV-19) in healthy adults. For TCRbeta chain sequencing, PBMC samples were collected from trial participants at day 0 and at day 28 after the second dose.

This sample stems from a study of T cell responses to AZD1222 COVID-19 vaccine (TCRdb year 2021). Turning to the overall study: A total of 230 or so trial participants underwent TCR sequencing, of whom around 200 received two doses of AZD1222 and about 26 received two doses of the MenACWY control vaccine. Trial participants were enrolled by age into 18-55, 56-69 and 70-plus year subgroups, with approximately 150, 28 and 58 TCR-sequenced participants respectively.

What the work shows at the level of the full study, not this receptor alone: Most participants were white British and females outnumbered males, and the authors suggested that clonal diversity may have been underestimated. The 56-69-year group was small, and its depth increase did not reach significance, likely because of low power. Reportedly, close to half of the unique spike-specific TCRs recognized epitopes lying outside the regions that are mutated in the B.1.351 and B.1.1.7 variants. Conclusions about previously exposed vaccinees are limited, since just 5 or 6 AZD1222 recipients were seropositive for SARS-CoV-2 at baseline. Because no day 14 peak-response samples were available, the repertoires could be characterized only after the peak T cell response. A significant rise in spike-specific TCR breadth and depth was observed after two AZD1222 doses relative to day 0 and relative to MenACWY recipients. CD4 TCRs associated with the vaccine covered the entire spike protein, and the dominant responses were in regions 160-218 and 743-854.

The receptor's source is an adult who received the AZD1222 COVID-19 vaccine. The receptor chain draws on TRBV20-1 and TRBJ2-1; no D gene can be assigned with confidence. The specimen comprised peripheral blood, sampled 28 days after the second AZD1222 dose. The nucleotide sequence reads TGCAGTGCTAGTTCCGGCAGCTCCTACAATGAGCAGTTCTTC. Translated, this gives CSASSGSSYNEQFF.